This T cell receptor beta chain originates from a study of cytomegalovirus exposure and HLA in healthy donors. Primers for the PCR totalled 60 Vbeta and 13 Jbeta. The data were produced by immunoSEQ multiplex PCR, yet TCRdb's version contains in-frame clones alone and is incomplete. The table has roughly 200,000 clones, about 86% seen once. The length of the CDR3 is 11 residues. In germline, CDR1 is DFQATT, CDR2 SNEGSKA (reference sequence). Trimming removed 7 bases from V and 0 bases from J, with 3 bases in between. This TCR was sampled from a man between 40 and 49 years old in good health and CMV-seropositive. The chain joins TRBV20-1 to TRBJ2-2, with D hard to call. Sequenced input: PBMCs. The CDR3 sequence: CSGANTGELFF. Written as DNA, the CDR3 is TGCAGTGGAGCGAACACCGGGGAGCTGTTTTTT.